The present T cell receptor (beta chain) was sequenced within a study of T-cell reconstitution after alpha-beta-depleted transplantation in children. Points from the study as a whole: Several hundred graft clones that had expanded were reportedly the source of alpha-beta T cells about two months after transplant. A year had passed since transplant, and T-cell counts and diversity by then came mostly from newly produced T cells.

Concerning this clonotype: Its target is not known.

CDR1 and CDR2 from the germline V gene are MNHNS and SASEGT. The CDR3 extends over 15 amino acids. V shed 3 bases and J shed 4 bases, with 16 bases lying between them. A library of TCRbeta sequences, prepared with unique molecular identifiers, was generated. Using its own MiXCR run on the PCR reads, TCRdb lists one record per CDR3 protein. The table has around 670,000 distinct CDR3 sequences, 13% seen once. The genes are TRBV6-1 and TRBJ2-7, with a tentative D call TRBD1 (5 bases). The sequencing here drew on PBMCs, taken before TCRalphabeta/CD19-depleted stem cell transplant. The receptor's source is a girl aged 2-10 years with congenital amegakaryocytic thrombocytopenia, due to receive a stem cell transplant. CDR3 sequence (DNA): TGTGCCAGCAGTGAGCGACAGATCCAGGCGTACGAGCAGTACTTC. Its translation: CASSERQIQAYEQYF.